Below, 3 T cell receptor beta chains from the same sample are listed, as sequenced in a study of OX40 agonist ivuxolimab in advanced cancers. The method was immunoSEQ multiplex PCR; TCRdb's version includes in-frame clones alone and lacks a portion of them. The data show about 14,000 clones, around 69% seen once. Sequenced material: CD4+ or CD8+ T cells sorted from blood, taken in a trial of the OX40 agonist ivuxolimab. These receptor sequences come from an adult with an advanced solid tumor such as melanoma, head and neck, liver or kidney cancer.

The chain combines TRBV29-1 with TRBJ2-1; 7 bases align to TRBD2. Germline CDR1 reads SQVTM; CDR2 reads ANQGSEA. V gave up 4 bases and J gave up 5 bases; unmatched junction bases: 8. The CDR3 totals 14 residues. CDR3 in amino acids: CSVASSGDHNEQFF. The CDR3 DNA is TGCAGCGTTGCCTCGAGCGGGGACCACAATGAGCAGTTCTTC.

The V gene is TRBV7-6, the J gene TRBJ1-1, with 10 bases fitting TRBD1. The junction had 2 bases not matched to a gene; V was cut back by 1 base and J by 0 bases. The CDR3 runs to 16 residues. Looked up from germline, CDR1 is SGHVS and CDR2 is FNYEAQ. The chain's CDR3 is CASSLGQGAVNTEAFF. CDR3 coding DNA: TGTGCCAGCAGCTTAGGACAGGGGGCCGTGAACACTGAAGCTTTCTTT.

The chain recombines TRBV13 with TRBJ1-1; D is unresolved. V lost 5 bases to trimming and J lost 7 bases, with 8 bases between them. Germline lookup yields CDR1 PRHDT and CDR2 FYEKMQ (reference sequence). The CDR3 contains 11 residues. CDR3 protein: CASSKAGEAFF. CDR3 coding DNA: TGTGCCAGCAGCAAAGCCGGTGAAGCTTTCTTT.